These 7 T cell receptor beta chains were all obtained from the same sample, sequenced in a study of CD8+ T cells in alopecia areata. Noted treatment: oral pan-JAK inhibitor, 5-10 mg twice daily. Extraction and reverse transcription of RNA yielded cDNA as the sequencing template. The assay was immunoSEQ multiplex PCR, and TCRdb's table has in-frame clones only and misses some. The repertoire consists of 130,000 or so clones, with approximately 90% occurring once and the leading ten covering 13%. The specimen comprised CD8+ T cells sorted from blood, sampled at week 4, from a patient treated with tofacitinib. Receptors were obtained from a human donor with alopecia areata.

The CDR3 DNA sequence: TGTGCTAGCGCCTGGGGGGGCGCAGGGACTGAAGCTTTCTTT. Its translation is CASAWGGAGTEAFF. The V and J genes are TRBV12-5 and TRBJ1-1; weak D call: TRBD1 (6 bases). V lost 9 bases, J lost 5 bases, and 19 bases lay in between. The CDR3 totals 14 residues. From germline, CDR1 is LGHNT and CDR2 FRNRAP.

The rearrangement links TRBV7-2 to TRBJ2-4, with 9 bases lining up with TRBD2. CDR3 length: 19 residues. Germline CDR1 SGHTA, CDR2 FQGNSA. V shed 5 bases and J 0 bases; nucleotides not matched to a gene: 14. CDR3 DNA: TGTGCCAGCAGCCTGCTGTACCCTAGCGGGAAGCTAGCCAAAAACATTCAGTACTTC. It yields the protein CASSLLYPSGKLAKNIQYF.

This clone was detected once. Here the CDR3 DNA reads TGTGCCAGCAGTTACTCGGGGGAGGTATCCAATGAGCAGTTCTTC. Translation: CASSYSGEVSNEQFF. The chain couples TRBV6-6 to TRBJ2-1, with D possibly being TRBD2 (6 bases). V lost 0 bases, J lost 6 bases, and 12 bases lay in between. Looked up from germline, CDR1 is MNHNY and CDR2 is SVGAGI (reference sequence). The CDR3 sequence is 15 residues long.

This chain uses TRBV9 with TRBJ2-7; 9 bases map to TRBD1. Germline V CDR1 and CDR2: SGDLS, YYNGEE. This CDR3 has 15 amino acids. The trim removed 2 bases at V and 3 bases at J, leaving 6 bases unmatched. The CDR3 reads CASSVEGQGGYEQYF. Written as DNA, the CDR3 is TGTGCCAGCAGCGTCGAGGGACAGGGCGGCTACGAGCAGTACTTC.

The rearrangement links TRBV6-5 to TRBJ2-7; TRBD1 or TRBD2 may be the D gene (5 bases each). In germline, CDR1 is MNHEY, CDR2 SVGAGI. The CDR3 loop spans 15 amino acids. The V and J ends lost 5 bases and 5 bases respectively, with 19 bases between them. Written as DNA, the CDR3 is TGTGCCAGCAGTGTCTCCGGGACCCTGATCAACGAGCAGTACTTC. Translation gives CASSVSGTLINEQYF.

This sequence joins TRBV4-1 and TRBJ2-3; D perhaps matches TRBD1 (6 bases). CDR1 and CDR2 (germline): MGHRA, YSYEKL. V lost 1 base, J lost 2 bases, and 16 bases lay in between. The CDR3 covers 17 residues. CDR3 in amino acids: CASSQGSGQDDTDTQYF. For the CDR3, the DNA is TGCGCCAGCAGCCAAGGTTCGGGACAAGACGACACAGATACGCAGTATTTT.

CDR3 amino acids: CASSFLEGEQYF. The CDR3 DNA follows: TGTGCCAGCAGCTTCCTGGAGGGGGAGCAGTACTTC. The chain employs TRBV5-6 and TRBJ2-7, with D maybe TRBD2 (6 bases). CDR1 and CDR2 from the germline V gene are SGHDT and YYEEEE. Trimming left V 2 bases short and J 7 bases short, with 10 bases between. CDR3 length: 12 residues.